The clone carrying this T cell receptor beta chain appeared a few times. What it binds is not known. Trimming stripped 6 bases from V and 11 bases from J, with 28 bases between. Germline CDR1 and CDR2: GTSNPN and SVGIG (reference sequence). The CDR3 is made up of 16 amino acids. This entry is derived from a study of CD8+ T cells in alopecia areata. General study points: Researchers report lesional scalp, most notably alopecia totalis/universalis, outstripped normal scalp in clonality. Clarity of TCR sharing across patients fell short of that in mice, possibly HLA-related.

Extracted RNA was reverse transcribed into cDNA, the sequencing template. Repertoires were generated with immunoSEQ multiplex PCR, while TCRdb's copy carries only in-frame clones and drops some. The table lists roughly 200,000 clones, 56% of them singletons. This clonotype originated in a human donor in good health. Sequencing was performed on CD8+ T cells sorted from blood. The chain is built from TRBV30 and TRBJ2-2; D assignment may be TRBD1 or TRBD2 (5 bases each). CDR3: CACPRGISFSGRELFF. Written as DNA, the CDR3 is TGTGCCTGTCCCCGGGGCATCTCTTTCTCTGGACGAGAGCTGTTTTTT.